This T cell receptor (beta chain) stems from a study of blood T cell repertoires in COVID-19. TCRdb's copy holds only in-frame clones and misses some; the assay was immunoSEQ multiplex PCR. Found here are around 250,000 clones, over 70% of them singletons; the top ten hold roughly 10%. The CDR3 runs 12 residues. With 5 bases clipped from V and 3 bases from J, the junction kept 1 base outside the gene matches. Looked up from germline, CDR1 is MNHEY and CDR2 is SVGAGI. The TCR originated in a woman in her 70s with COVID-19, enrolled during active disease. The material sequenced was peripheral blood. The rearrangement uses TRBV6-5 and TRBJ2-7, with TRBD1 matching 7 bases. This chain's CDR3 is CASSRDSYEQYF. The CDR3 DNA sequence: TGTGCCAGCAGTCGGGACAGCTACGAGCAGTACTTC.